The 19 T cell receptor beta chains listed next were all sequenced from one sample in a study of T-cell reconstitution after alpha-beta-depleted transplantation in children. Unique molecular identifiers were used to barcode this TCRbeta library. TCRdb reprocessed the PCR reads with MiXCR, giving one entry per CDR3 protein. The profile shows hundreds of thousands of distinct CDR3 sequences, more than 9% of them singletons. The sample in question was PBMCs from the stem cell graft donor, obtained from the stem cell graft. Receptors were obtained from a human donor who donated a stem cell graft to a child with acute myeloid leukemia.

This clonotype was seen only a few times. The chain uses TRBV20-1 and TRBJ2-2; D perhaps matches TRBD2 (7 bases). V lost 1 base, J lost 7 bases, and 13 bases lay in between. Germline V lookup: CDR1 DFQATT, CDR2 SNEGSKA (reference sequence). CDR3 length equals 14 residues. CDR3: CSARAGGAGGELFF. For the CDR3, the DNA is TGCAGTGCTAGAGCGGGGGGCGCAGGCGGGGAGCTGTTTTTT.

This chain connects TRBV30 to TRBJ2-2; D is uncertain. CDR1 GTSNPN and CDR2 SVGIG come from the germline V gene (reference sequence). V was cut by 1 base and J by 1 base, with 10 bases left in between. This CDR3 is 15 amino acids long. CDR3 sequence reads: CAWSGGTMNTGELFF. The CDR3 bases are TGTGCCTGGAGTGGGGGAACAATGAACACCGGGGAGCTGTTTTTT.

Here the CDR3 DNA reads TGTGCCAGCAGCCTAGGGCGGGGGCGCTACGAGCAGTACTTC. Translated: CASSLGRGRYEQYF. This chain connects TRBV7-2 to TRBJ2-7; a possible D gene is TRBD2 (7 bases). Per the germline V gene, CDR1 is SGHTA and CDR2 is FQGNSA. V lost 5 bases, J lost 3 bases, and 14 bases lay in between. The CDR3 loop spans 14 amino acids. Full variable domain (outside the CDR3, taken from reference TRBV7-2 and TRBJ2-7): GAGVSQSPSNKVTEKGKDVELRCDPISGHTALYWYRQSLGQGLEFLIYFQGNSAPDKSGLPSDRFSAERTGGSVSTLTIQRTQQEDSAVYLCASSLGRGRYEQYFGPGTRLTVT.

V and J are TRBV20-1 and TRBJ2-1; tentatively, D is TRBD2 (6 bases). The germline gives CDR1 DFQATT, CDR2 SNEGSKA (reference sequence). Trimming removed 7 bases at V and 3 bases at J, with 19 bases between. The CDR3 length is 15 residues. The CDR3 is CSGVQSEGLYNEQFF. CDR3 in DNA: TGCAGTGGGGTCCAGAGTGAGGGACTCTACAATGAGCAGTTCTTC.

This clonotype was seen ten or more times. The V and J genes are TRBV28 and TRBJ1-4; TRBD1 matches at 9 bases. Germline V lookup: CDR1 MDHEN, CDR2 SYDVKM. There are 16 residues in the CDR3. V shed 7 bases, J shed 0 bases, and the junction held 6 bases outside the gene matches. The DNA of the CDR3 is TGTGCCAGCAACGAACAGGGGGCGACAACTAATGAAAAACTGTTTTTT. This encodes CASNEQGATTNEKLFF.

This clonotype was observed a handful of times. This sequence joins TRBV19 and TRBJ2-2; D not resolved. The ends were cut back, 2 bases at V and 7 bases at J, with 11 bases in the middle. Germline-derived CDR1 and CDR2 are LNHDA and SQIVND (reference sequence). The CDR3 covers 14 residues. CDR3 nucleotide sequence: TGTGCCAGTAGTATATGGGGATCTTACGGGGAGCTGTTTTTT. It codes for CASSIWGSYGELFF.

In its sample, this clonotype was seen many times. The rearrangement links TRBV5-1 to TRBJ2-1, with 11 bases fitting TRBD1. The CDR3 is made up of 15 amino acids. V dropped 4 bases and J dropped 8; count of bases not matched to a gene: 8. Germline CDR1 SGHRS, CDR2 YFSETQ. Here the CDR3 reads CASSQQGQGAYEQFF. In DNA form, the CDR3 reads TGCGCCAGCAGCCAACAAGGACAGGGGGCTTATGAGCAGTTCTTC.

The V and J genes are TRBV5-1 and TRBJ1-6, with 9 bases fitting TRBD1. Germline CDR1 reads SGHRS; CDR2 reads YFSETQ. Trimming took 1 base from V and 5 from J; bases not matched to a gene: 16. The CDR3 length is 20 residues. The CDR3 nucleotides read TGCGCCAGCAGCTTGCGGCCAGGGACAGGGAGTCAGAGTAATAATTCACCCCTCCACTTT. This translates into CASSLRPGTGSQSNNSPLHF.

The chain employs TRBV12-3 or TRBV12-4 and TRBJ2-1, with TRBD1 identical over 9 bases. The V segment lost 7 bases and the J segment 4 bases; nucleotides outside the gene matches: 8. The CDR3 contains 15 residues. CDR3 nucleotides: TGTGCCAGCATCCCGGGACAGGGTATTTACAATGAGCAGTTCTTC. Amino acids: CASIPGQGIYNEQFF.

The CDR3 bases are TGTGCCAGCAGCCACCGGACTAGCGGGAGTTCAGAGACCCAGTACTTC. This codes for CASSHRTSGSSETQYF. J is TRBJ2-5 and V is TRBV3-1; 13 positions match TRBD2. V shed 3 bases, J shed 4 bases, and the junction held 5 bases outside the gene matches. The length of the CDR3 is 16 residues. Germline values: CDR1 LGHDT, CDR2 YNNKEL (reference sequence).

V and J are TRBV29-1 and TRBJ2-3; 7 bases agree with TRBD2. The V segment lost 6 bases and the J segment 0 bases; nucleotides outside the gene matches: 9. The germline V gene encodes CDR1 SQVTM and CDR2 ANQGSEA. The CDR3 extends over 15 amino acids. The CDR3 sequence is CSVVPSGVSTDTQYF. CDR3 sequence (DNA): TGCAGCGTCGTCCCCAGCGGGGTTAGCACAGATACGCAGTATTTT.

This clonotype was counted between two and nine times. The gene calls are TRBV12-3 or TRBV12-4 and TRBJ1-1, with D maybe TRBD1 (5 bases). This CDR3 is built from 13 residues. Trimming removed 7 bases from V and 5 bases from J, with 14 bases in between. The CDR3 DNA is TGTGCCAGCACCTTAGGGGCTAGGACTGAAGCTTTCTTT. As protein: CASTLGARTEAFF.

There are many counts of this clonotype. The rearrangement links TRBV7-6 to TRBJ1-3; 7 bases align to TRBD1. Germline assignment: CDR1 SGHVS and CDR2 FNYEAQ. This CDR3 region has 14 residues. J was trimmed by 0 bases and V by 7 bases; bases with no gene match: 3. The CDR3, as DNA: TGTGCCAGCACCCGGGACAGCTCTGGAAACACCATATATTTT. This sequence encodes CASTRDSSGNTIYF.

This clonotype was counted only a few times. V gene TRBV12-3 or TRBV12-4 combines with J gene TRBJ2-7; D is tentatively TRBD1 or TRBD2 (6 bases each). V lost 6 bases, J lost 6 bases, and 15 bases lay in between. The CDR3 is made up of 13 amino acids. This chain's CDR3 is CASREGGPSEQYF. For the CDR3, the DNA is TGTGCCAGCAGGGAGGGGGGCCCGTCCGAGCAGTACTTC.

V usage is TRBV7-9 and J usage is TRBJ2-5; tentatively, D is TRBD2 (6 bases). With 1 base removed from V and 5 bases from J, the gap between germline ends came to 11 bases. The CDR3 has 14 residues. Germline V gives CDR1 SEHNR, CDR2 FQNEAQ (reference sequence). The DNA for the CDR3 is TGTGCCAGCAGCTTAGAGCTGGGGAGGGAGACCCAGTACTTC. This gives the protein CASSLELGRETQYF.

Details on this clonotype: One end of the junction fails to match germline, which may point to a read error. This sequence joins TRBV28 and TRBJ2-3; no clear D gene. The CDR3 loop spans 8 amino acids. The germline gives CDR1 MDHEN, CDR2 SYDVKM. The CDR3 is CASSLGNF. CDR3 DNA sequence: TGTGCCAGCTCCCTGGGAAATTTT.

This clonotype was picked up a small number of times. J is TRBJ2-7 and V is TRBV5-1, with no clear D. The CDR3 extends over 14 amino acids. Trimming removed 0 bases from V and 7 bases from J, with 14 bases in between. Germline V lookup: CDR1 SGHRS, CDR2 YFSETQ. The CDR3 coding sequence is TGCGCCAGCAGCTTGGGCGTGGCATTGGGGGAGCAGTACTTC. This translates into CASSLGVALGEQYF.

This clonotype was counted once. The chain has TRBV7-9 and TRBJ2-5; 8 bases are a match to TRBD1. V lost 4 bases, J lost 1 base, and 5 bases stayed unmatched. The CDR3 has 15 amino acids. Germline CDR1 reads SEHNR; CDR2 reads FQNEAQ (reference sequence). This chain's CDR3 is CASSWGQDLQETQYF. The CDR3 DNA is TGTGCCAGCAGCTGGGGACAGGACCTCCAAGAGACCCAGTACTTC.

This clonotype was counted many times. The chain recombines TRBV27 with TRBJ1-4; D might be TRBD1 (5 bases). The V gene's germline CDR1 is MNHEY and CDR2 SMNVEV (reference sequence). The CDR3 runs to 14 residues. V was cut by 6 bases and J by 13 bases, with 21 bases left in between. Written as DNA, the CDR3 is TGTGCCAGCAGCCGAACCGGGACCATGAAAAGACTGTTTTTT. This gives the protein CASSRTGTMKRLFF.